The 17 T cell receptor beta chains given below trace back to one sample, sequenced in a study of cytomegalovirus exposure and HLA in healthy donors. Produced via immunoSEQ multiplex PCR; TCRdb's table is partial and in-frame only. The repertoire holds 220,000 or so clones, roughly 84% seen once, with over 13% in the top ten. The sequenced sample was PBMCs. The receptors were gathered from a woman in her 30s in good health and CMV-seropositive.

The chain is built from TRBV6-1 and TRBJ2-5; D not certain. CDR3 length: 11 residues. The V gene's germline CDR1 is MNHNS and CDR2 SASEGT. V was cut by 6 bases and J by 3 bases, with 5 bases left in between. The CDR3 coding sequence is TGTGCCAGCAGCCTCAAAGAGACCCAGTACTTC. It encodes CASSLKETQYF.

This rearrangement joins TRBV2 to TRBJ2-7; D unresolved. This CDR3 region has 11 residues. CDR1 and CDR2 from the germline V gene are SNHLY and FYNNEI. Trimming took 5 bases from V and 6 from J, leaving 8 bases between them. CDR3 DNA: TGTGCCAGCAGTCCCTGGGTCGAGCAGTACTTC. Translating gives CASSPWVEQYF.

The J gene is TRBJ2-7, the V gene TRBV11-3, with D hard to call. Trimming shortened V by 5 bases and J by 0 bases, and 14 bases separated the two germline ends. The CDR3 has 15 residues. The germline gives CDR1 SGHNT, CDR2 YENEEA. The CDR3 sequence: CASSHAPVSSYEQYF. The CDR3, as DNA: TGTGCCAGCAGCCACGCCCCAGTAAGCTCCTACGAGCAGTACTTC.

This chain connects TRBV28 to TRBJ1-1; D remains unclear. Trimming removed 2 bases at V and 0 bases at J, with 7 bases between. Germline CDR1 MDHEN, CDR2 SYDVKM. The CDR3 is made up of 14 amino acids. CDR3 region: CASSLEALNTEAFF. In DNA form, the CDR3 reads TGTGCCAGCAGTTTAGAGGCTTTGAACACTGAAGCTTTCTTT.

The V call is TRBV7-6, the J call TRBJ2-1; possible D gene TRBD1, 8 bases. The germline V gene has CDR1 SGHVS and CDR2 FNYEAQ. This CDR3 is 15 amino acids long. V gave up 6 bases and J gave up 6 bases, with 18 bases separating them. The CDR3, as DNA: TGTGCCAGCAGAGCCGGACAGGGAGGGGGCAATGAGCAGTTCTTC. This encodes CASRAGQGGGNEQFF.

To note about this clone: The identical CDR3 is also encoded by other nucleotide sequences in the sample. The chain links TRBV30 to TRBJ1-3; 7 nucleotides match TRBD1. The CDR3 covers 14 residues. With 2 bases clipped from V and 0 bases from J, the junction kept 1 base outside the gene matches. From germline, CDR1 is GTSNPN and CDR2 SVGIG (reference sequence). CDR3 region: CAWSRTGSGNTIYF. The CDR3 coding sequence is TGTGCCTGGAGTCGGACAGGCTCTGGAAACACCATATATTTT.

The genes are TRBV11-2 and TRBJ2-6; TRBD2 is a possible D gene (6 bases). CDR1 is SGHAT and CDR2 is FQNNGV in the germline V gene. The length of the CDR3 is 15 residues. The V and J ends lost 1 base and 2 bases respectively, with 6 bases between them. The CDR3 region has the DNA TGTGCCAGCAGCTTAGGCGGGACTGGGGCCAACGTCCTGACTTTC. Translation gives CASSLGGTGANVLTF.

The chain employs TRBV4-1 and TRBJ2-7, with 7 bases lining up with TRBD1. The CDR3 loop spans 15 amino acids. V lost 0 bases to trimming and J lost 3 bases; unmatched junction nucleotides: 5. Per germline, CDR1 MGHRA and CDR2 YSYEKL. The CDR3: CASSQEVTGDYEQYF. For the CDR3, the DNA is TGCGCCAGCAGCCAAGAAGTCACAGGGGACTACGAGCAGTACTTC.

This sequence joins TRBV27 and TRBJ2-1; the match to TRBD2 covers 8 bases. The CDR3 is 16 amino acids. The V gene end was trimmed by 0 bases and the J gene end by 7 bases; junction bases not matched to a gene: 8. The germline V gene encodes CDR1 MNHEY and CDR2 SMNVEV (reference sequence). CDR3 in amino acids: CASSLSISGSVNEQFF. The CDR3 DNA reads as TGTGCCAGCAGTTTATCGATAAGCGGGAGTGTAAATGAGCAGTTCTTC.

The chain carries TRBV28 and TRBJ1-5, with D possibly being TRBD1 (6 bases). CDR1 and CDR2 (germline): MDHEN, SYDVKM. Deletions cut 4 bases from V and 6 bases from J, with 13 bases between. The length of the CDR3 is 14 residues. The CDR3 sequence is CASSSQGPVQPQHF. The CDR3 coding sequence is TGTGCCAGCAGTTCCCAGGGGCCAGTTCAGCCCCAGCATTTT.

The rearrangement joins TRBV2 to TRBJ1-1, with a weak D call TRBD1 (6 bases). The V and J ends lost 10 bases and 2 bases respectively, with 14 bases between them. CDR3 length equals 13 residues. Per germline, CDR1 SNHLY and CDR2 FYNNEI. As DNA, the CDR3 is TGTGCCAATGGACAGCAATACAACACTGAAGCTTTCTTT. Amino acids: CANGQQYNTEAFF.

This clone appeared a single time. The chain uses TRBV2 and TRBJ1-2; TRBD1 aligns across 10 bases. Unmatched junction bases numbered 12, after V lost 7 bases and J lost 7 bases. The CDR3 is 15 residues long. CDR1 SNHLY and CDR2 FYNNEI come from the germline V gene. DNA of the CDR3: TGTGCCAGCACCCCGAGGGACAGGGGAGTAGGTGGCTACACCTTC. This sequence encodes CASTPRDRGVGGYTF.

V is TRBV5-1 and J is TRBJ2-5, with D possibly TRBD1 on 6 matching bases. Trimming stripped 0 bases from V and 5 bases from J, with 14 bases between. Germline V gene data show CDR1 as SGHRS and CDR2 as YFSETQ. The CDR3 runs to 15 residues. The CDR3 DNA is TGCGCCAGCAGCTTGGGTTTGGGGCAGGGGGAGACCCAGTACTTC. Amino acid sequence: CASSLGLGQGETQYF.

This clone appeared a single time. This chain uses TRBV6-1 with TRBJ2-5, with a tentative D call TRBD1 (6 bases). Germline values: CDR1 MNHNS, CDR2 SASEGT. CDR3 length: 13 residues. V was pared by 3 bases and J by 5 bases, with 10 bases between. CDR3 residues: CASSDRGWETQYF. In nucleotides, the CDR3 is TGTGCCAGCAGTGACAGGGGATGGGAGACCCAGTACTTC.

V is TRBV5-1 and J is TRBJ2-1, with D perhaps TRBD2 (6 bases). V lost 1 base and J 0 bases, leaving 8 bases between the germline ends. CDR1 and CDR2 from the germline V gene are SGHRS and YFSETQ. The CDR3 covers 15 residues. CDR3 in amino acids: CASSLFGSSYNEQFF. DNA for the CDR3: TGCGCCAGCAGCTTGTTCGGGAGCTCCTACAATGAGCAGTTCTTC.

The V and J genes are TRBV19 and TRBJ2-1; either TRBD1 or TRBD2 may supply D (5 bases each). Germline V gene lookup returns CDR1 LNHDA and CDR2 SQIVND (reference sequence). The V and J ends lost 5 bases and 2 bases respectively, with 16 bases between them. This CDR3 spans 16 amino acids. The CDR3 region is CASSLTPGRPYNEQFF. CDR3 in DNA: TGTGCCAGTAGTCTTACTCCGGGACGACCCTACAATGAGCAGTTCTTC.

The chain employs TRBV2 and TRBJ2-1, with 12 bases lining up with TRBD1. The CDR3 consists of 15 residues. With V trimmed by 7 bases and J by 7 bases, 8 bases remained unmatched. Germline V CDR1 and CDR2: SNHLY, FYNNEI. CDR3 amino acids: CASKYRDRGLNEQFF. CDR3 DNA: TGTGCCAGCAAGTACCGGGACAGGGGGCTGAATGAGCAGTTCTTC.